Listed below are T cell receptor beta chains from one sample, sequenced in a study of CD8 T cells in ankylosing spondylitis. TCRdb re-analysed the 5' RACE reads in MiXCR, keeping a single row per CDR3 protein. Counted here are roughly 200,000 distinct CDR3 sequences, 10% to 15% occurring once; the ten biggest clones make up about 17%. The specimen sequenced was blood, either unsorted or a sorted T cell fraction (not recorded which). All receptors come from a male donor with ankylosing spondylitis or in good health (not recorded which). Both conserved end residues are part of each CDR3. A D gene is named only where the DNA matches it firmly. The size entry is marked missing in some rows and otherwise reads once, few, many or a size class.

V gene,D gene,clone size,J gene,CDR3 DNA,CDR3 protein
TRBV2,TRBD1,.,TRBJ2-1,TGTGCCACTTCCGGGACAGGGGGCTTCAGCTCCTACAATGAGCAGTTCTTC,CATSGTGGFSSYNEQFF
TRBV6-1,.,.,TRBJ2-2,.,CASSEIAGGAGELFFF
TRBV5-6,.,.,TRBJ2-7,TGTGCCAGCAGCCCTTGGGGATCTCAGCACGAGCAGTACTTC,CASSPWGSQHEQYF
TRBV20-1,TRBD2,.,TRBJ2-5,TGCAGTGCTAGAAGGCGACTAGCGGGAGGCTCGGTGACCCAGTACTTC,CSARRRLAGGSVTQYF
TRBV6-2/TRBV6-3,TRBD2,few,TRBJ2-7,TGTGCCAGCAGTTACCCGGGGACTAGCGGGATTATATCCTACGAGCAGTACTTC,CASSYPGTSGIISYEQYF
TRBV7-2,.,.,TRBJ1-5,TGTGCCAGCAGCTTAGTTGGGCCGGGCCAGCCCCAGCATTTT,CASSLVGPGQPQHF
TRBV12-3/TRBV12-4,TRBD2,many,TRBJ2-7,TGTGCCAGCGCACTAGCGGCCTACGAGCAGTACTTC,CASALAAYEQYF
TRBV5-1,.,.,TRBJ2-5,TGCGCCAGCAGCTTGGGTGAGGGTTCAGAGACCCAGTACTTC,CASSLGEGSETQYF
TRBV6-1,.,.,TRBJ1-1,TGTGCCAGCACCAGTTCCGCCGAGAACACTGAAGCTTTCTTT,CASTSSAENTEAFF
TRBV11-2,TRBD2,few,TRBJ2-3,TGTGCCAGCAGCTTATTGGCGGGGGGGCCGTTTCGTAGCACAGATACGCAGTATTTT,CASSLLAGGPFRSTDTQYF
TRBV4-1,.,.,TRBJ2-7,TGCGCCAGCAGCCAAGAGGCCCGGACAGAGGTCTACGAGCAGTACTTC,CASSQEARTEVYEQYF
TRBV11-2,.,many,TRBJ1-5,TGTGCCAGCAGCCGGGAGGGGGGAAATCAGCCCCAGCATTTT,CASSREGGNQPQHF
TRBV5-1,.,many,TRBJ2-5,TGCGCCAGCAGTAGCCCCGGGCAGGGGGGAAAAGAGACCCAGTACTTC,CASSSPGQGGKETQYF
TRBV25-1,TRBD2,once,TRBJ2-2,TGTGCCAGCAGTTGGAGCGGGAGGGCCACCGGGGAGCTGTTTTTT,CASSWSGRATGELFF
TRBV7-9,TRBD2,few,TRBJ2-1,TGTGCCAGCAGCTTAGCGAGCGGGGCCTTTGGGAATGAGCAGTTCTTC,CASSLASGAFGNEQFF
TRBV3-1,.,.,TRBJ2-7,TGTGCCAGCAGCCAAGATTGGGCCCCAGGGCTAGATCCCTACGAGCAGTACTTC,CASSQDWAPGLDPYEQYF
TRBV6-5,.,few,TRBJ2-1,TGTGCCAGCAGAACCAGGGGAGACGAGCAGTTCTTC,CASRTRGDEQFF
TRBV12-3/TRBV12-4,.,few,TRBJ2-7,TGTGCCAGCAGACCCTCACAGGGCCACGAGCAGTACTTC,CASRPSQGHEQYF
TRBV7-6,.,few,TRBJ2-7,TGTGCCAGCAGCCCCTCGACAGTAATCGAGCAGTACTTC,CASSPSTVIEQYF
TRBV11-2,.,.,TRBJ1-1,TGTGCCAGCAGCTTAGGAGCGGCAGGTGAAGCTTTCTTT,CASSLGAAGEAFF
TRBV7-9,.,.,TRBJ1-2,TGTGCCAGCAGCCTAGGTCCGGGTAAGGGCGATGGCTACACCTTC,CASSLGPGKGDGYTF
TRBV29-1,.,few,TRBJ2-7,TGCAGCGCCCTGAGTTCAGGGCAAGGTCTTTTGAACGAGCAGTACTTC,CSALSSGQGLLNEQYF
TRBV29-1,TRBD1,many,TRBJ2-4,TGCAGCGTTGAGGGCAGGGGGCAGGAAGCCAAAAACATTCAGTACTTC,CSVEGRGQEAKNIQYF
TRBV27,TRBD2,.,TRBJ2-5,TGTGCCAGCTCCCCCGGGACTAGCGGGAGCAGAGAGACCCAGTACTTC,CASSPGTSGSRETQYF
TRBV12-3/TRBV12-4,.,many,TRBJ1-2,TGTGCCAGCAGTCCCGAGCCCGTGGGCTATGGCTACACCTTC,CASSPEPVGYGYTF
TRBV4-1,.,many,TRBJ2-2,TGCGCCAGCAGCCAAGATTGGGGCGGCAACACCGGGGAGCTGTTTTTT,CASSQDWGGNTGELFF
TRBV5-1,TRBD2,.,TRBJ2-1,TGCGCCAGCAGCTTTAGGCTAGCGGGAGGGCCTGGCAATGAGCAGTTCTTC,CASSFRLAGGPGNEQFF
TRBV9,TRBD1,few,TRBJ2-3,TGTGCCAGCAGCGGAGGGACAGTAAGCACAGATACGCAGTATTTT,CASSGGTVSTDTQYF
TRBV7-8,.,.,TRBJ1-1,TGTGCCAGCAGCTCCGAGTCTGGGTTAATTTACACTGAAGCTTTCTTT,CASSSESGLIYTEAFF
TRBV12-5,.,many,TRBJ2-1,TGTGCTAGTGCCTTTTCCCGCAATGAGCAGTTCTTC,CASAFSRNEQFF
TRBV10-3,.,many,TRBJ2-3,TGTGCCATCGTCGAAGGCTCTCGCGGTACGCAGTATTTT,CAIVEGSRGTQYF
TRBV11-2,.,.,TRBJ2-1,TGTGCCAGCAGCTTACCCCCGGGAGTGACCTACAATGAGCAGTTCTTC,CASSLPPGVTYNEQFF
TRBV20-1,TRBD1,many,TRBJ2-7,TGCAGTGCTGGATCCTTACAGGGGTACGAGCAGTACTTC,CSAGSLQGYEQYF
TRBV6-5,.,many,TRBJ2-7,TGTGCCAGCAGTTACGGAGGATCCTACGAGCAGTACTTC,CASSYGGSYEQYF
TRBV12-3/TRBV12-4,TRBD2,few,TRBJ2-5,TGTGCCAGCAGTTCCCGCCGGAGTAGCGGGAGGGGGTGGGAGACCCAGTACTTC,CASSSRRSSGRGWETQYF
TRBV12-3/TRBV12-4,.,.,TRBJ1-5,TGTGCCAGCAGTACAGGCTACAATCAGCCCCAGCATTTT,CASSTGYNQPQHF
TRBV4-1,.,many,TRBJ2-7,TGCGCCAGCCTTTTCGGGTACGAGCAGTACTTC,CASLFGYEQYF
TRBV3-1,.,.,TRBJ1-1,TGTGCCAGCAGCCAAGATGTAGGGGAGATGAACACTGAAGCTTTCTTT,CASSQDVGEMNTEAFF